What follows are 9 T cell receptor beta chains derived from one specimen sequenced in a study of Graves' ophthalmopathy and Graves' hyperthyroidism. TCR beta CDR3 amplification used RNA transcripts. Amplification began with first-round RT-PCR using HTBI primers, then second-round multiplex PCR was performed. TCRdb ran MiXCR on the multiplex PCR reads and lists one entry per CDR3 protein. The data contain roughly 480,000 distinct CDR3 sequences, roughly 14% of them singletons. Sequencing input: blood. These receptors were taken from a woman aged 25 to 39 with Graves' ophthalmopathy.

This clonotype has more than one count but fewer than ten. V gene TRBV3-1 combines with J gene TRBJ1-2; no reliable D call. V was shortened by 1 base and J by 4 bases, with 10 bases between the two germline ends. Germline V lookup: CDR1 LGHDT, CDR2 YNNKEL (reference sequence). The CDR3 covers 14 residues. CDR3 loop: CASSQVDASYGYTF. The CDR3 DNA reads as TGTGCCAGCAGCCAAGTCGACGCCAGCTATGGCTACACCTTC.

In its sample, this clonotype was seen a few times. A clone one base away is much larger, so this may be a read error. The chain joins TRBV28 to TRBJ2-2, with 10 bases fitting TRBD2. Germline CDR1 MDHEN, CDR2 SYDVKM. CDR3 length: 16 amino acids. The CDR3 spells CASTWGSGRIAGELCF. The CDR3 nucleotides are TGTGCCAGTACGTGGGGTAGCGGGAGGATCGCCGGGGAGCTGTGTTTT.

Only a few counts were recorded for this clonotype. The chain joins TRBV10-1 to TRBJ2-7; 9 bases map to TRBD1. From germline, CDR1 is WNHNN and CDR2 SYGVQD (reference sequence). The V segment lost 5 bases and the J segment 0 bases; nucleotides outside the gene matches: 8. CDR3 length: 16 amino acids. CDR3 sequence: CASSSVDRGFSYEQYF. CDR3 nucleotide sequence: TGCGCCAGCAGTTCAGTGGACAGGGGATTCTCCTACGAGCAGTACTTC.

There are many counts of this clonotype. The chain employs TRBV15 and TRBJ1-2; 8 bases agree with TRBD1. The length of the CDR3 is 15 residues. The V gene end was trimmed by 0 bases and the J gene end by 6 bases; junction bases not matched to a gene: 6. Germline V gene sequence: CDR1 LNHNV, CDR2 YYDKDF (reference sequence). CDR3 sequence reads: CATSRERTGGDGYTF. In DNA, the CDR3 is TGTGCCACCAGCAGAGAACGTACAGGGGGAGATGGCTACACCTTC.

This clonotype was seen at least ten times. An end of the junction differs from the germline gene, which may be a read error. The chain uses TRBV28 and TRBJ1-5; D not certain. CDR1 and CDR2 from the germline V gene are MDHEN and SYDVKM. The CDR3 covers 14 residues. CDR3 amino acids: CACSLFWGGQPQHF. The CDR3 DNA reads as TGTGCCTGCAGTTTATTTTGGGGTGGACAGCCCCAGCATTTT.

The J gene is TRBJ2-3, the V gene TRBV4-1; TRBD2 matches at 10 bases. CDR1 and CDR2 (germline): MGHRA, YSYEKL. The CDR3 extends over 15 amino acids. Trimming at V came to 6 bases and at J to 0 bases, leaving 3 bases not matched to a gene. The DNA for the CDR3 is TGCGCCAGCAGACTAGCGGGGAAAAGCACAGATACGCAGTATTTT. This gives the protein CASRLAGKSTDTQYF.

This clonotype was counted at least ten times. The chain employs TRBV24-1 and TRBJ1-1; tentative D call: TRBD1 (6 bases). The germline CDR1 and CDR2 sequences are KGHDR and SFDVKD. V lost 2 bases to trimming and J lost 1 base, with 13 bases between them. The CDR3 spans 16 residues. The CDR3 bases are TGTGCCACCAGTGATTCGAGGGACACCCCGAACACTGAAGCTTTCTTT. The encoded protein is CATSDSRDTPNTEAFF.

This clonotype was found once. This sequence joins TRBV6-2 or TRBV6-3 and TRBJ1-1; no definite D call. Trimming took 6 bases from V and 1 from J, leaving 15 bases between them. From germline, CDR1 is MNHEY and CDR2 SVGEGT. The CDR3 has 15 amino acids. Here the CDR3 reads CASRAFSFQNTEAFF. The CDR3 DNA follows: TGTGCCAGCAGAGCCTTCAGTTTTCAGAACACTGAAGCTTTCTTT.

In its sample, this clonotype was seen many times. The CDR3 bases are TGTGCCAGCAGTGTCGGACAATCCAATCAGCCCCAGCATTTT. This sequence encodes CASSVGQSNQPQHF. V gene TRBV6-1 combines with J gene TRBJ1-5, with D possibly being TRBD1 (5 bases). Germline V lookup: CDR1 MNHNS, CDR2 SASEGT. The CDR3 is 14 residues long. Trimming removed 4 bases at V and 3 bases at J, with 10 bases between.